This TCR beta chain was profiled in a study of breast tumors, draining lymph nodes, adjacent tissues. Axillary draining lymph nodes of breast cancer patients supplied the node samples. This clonotype occurred many times. Its antigen is unknown. TCRdb redid the calling of the multiplex PCR reads with MiXCR, one entry per CDR3 protein. The sample lists 160,000 or so distinct CDR3 sequences; about 34% were seen once. Study results and caveats: Compared with basal-like, luminal-like tumors shared significantly more repertoire with nontumor tissue. Data only fit, rather than demonstrated, lymph node origin of most tumor T cells. Tumor TCR diversity was below lymph nodes but above nontumor tissue.

Per germline, CDR1 SQVTM and CDR2 ANQGSEA. This CDR3 spans 14 amino acids. V shed 5 bases and J 1 base; nucleotides not matched to a gene: 5. The rearrangement links TRBV29-1 to TRBJ1-1, with TRBD1 matching over 9 bases. This clonotype was obtained from a female donor with breast cancer. Some clones in this sample may be carry-over from other donors' samples. The sample taken for sequencing was axillary lymph node tissue. Written as DNA, the CDR3 is TGCAGCGTTACGACAGGGGGGAAGAACACTGAAGCTTTCTTT. It encodes CSVTTGGKNTEAFF.